Sequencing of this T cell receptor (beta chain) was carried out in a study of blood T cell repertoires in COVID-19. The CDR3 has 15 amino acids. The V gene end was trimmed by 6 bases and the J gene end by 3 bases; junction bases not matched to a gene: 9. Germline CDR1 and CDR2: MDHEN and SYDVKM. This table comes from immunoSEQ multiplex PCR, and its TCRdb copy is limited to in-frame clones, with some not included. The sample has approximately 190,000 clones, around 85% seen once. This sequence originates from a man aged 70-80 years with active or convalescent COVID-19. The chain has TRBV28 and TRBJ2-7, with 9 bases fitting TRBD1. The material sequenced was peripheral blood. CDR3 sequence (DNA): TGTGCCAGCAGATTCTCTCCGGGACAGGGCTACGAGCAGTACTTC. This encodes CASRFSPGQGYEQYF.